These 29 T cell receptor beta chains were all obtained from the same sample, sequenced in a study of cytomegalovirus exposure and HLA in healthy donors (dated by TCRdb to 2016 to 2017). Library construction relied on the immunoSEQ multiplex PCR assay. For the multiplex PCR, a mixture combining 60 forward primers for TCR Vbeta segments and 13 reverse primers for TCR Jbeta segments was used. TCRdb carries this immuneACCESS record with in-frame sequences only. Its versions omit some clonotypes, under half of them owing to an unresolved V gene in the studies checked, with the rest unexplained. This sample gives 140,000 or so clones in total; under 90% of them show up just once. The top ten clonotypes cover around 4.1% of the sample. The source material was PBMCs. These receptors were obtained from a man aged 40-55 years in good health and CMV-seronegative.

The chain combines TRBV7-2 with TRBJ2-7; 9 bases are shared with TRBD1. The length of the CDR3 is 16 residues. CDR1 is SGHTA and CDR2 is FQGNSA in the germline V gene. J was trimmed by 0 bases and V by 7 bases; bases with no gene match: 10. The CDR3 region is CASTRGGTGYSYEQYF. CDR3 sequence (DNA): TGTGCCAGCACCAGGGGGGGGACAGGGTACTCCTACGAGCAGTACTTC.

The chain carries TRBV4-2 and TRBJ2-3; 8 bases align to TRBD2. J was trimmed by 8 bases and V by 3 bases; bases with no gene match: 4. CDR3 length equals 13 residues. Germline CDR1 LGHNA, CDR2 YNFKEQ. The CDR3 DNA reads TGTGCCAGCAGCCAGGAGACTAGCGTTACGCAGTATTTT. Residues: CASSQETSVTQYF.

This clone was recorded a few times. This sequence joins TRBV6-5 and TRBJ1-6; 8 positions agree with TRBD1. CDR3 length: 14 amino acids. J lost 9 bases, V lost 7 bases, and 8 bases had no gene match. The germline V gene encodes CDR1 MNHEY and CDR2 SVGAGI. The CDR3 is CASTGRGRRSPLHF. The DNA for the CDR3 is TGTGCCAGCACAGGCAGGGGGCGTCGTTCACCCCTCCACTTT.

V gene TRBV5-1 combines with J gene TRBJ1-4; D is possibly TRBD1 (5 bases). The germline V gene encodes CDR1 SGHRS and CDR2 YFSETQ. V dropped 4 bases and J dropped 7 bases, with 14 bases sitting between them. The CDR3 is 14 amino acids. CDR3 nucleotides: TGCGCCAGCAGCGACCCGGGACTCGCTGAAAAACTGTTTTTT. Its protein product is CASSDPGLAEKLFF. Combining the CDR3 with reference TRBV5-1 and TRBJ1-4 gives the whole variable domain KAGVTQTPRYLIKTRGQQVTLSCSPISGHRSVSWYQQTPGQGLQFLFEYFSETQRNKGNFPGRFSGRQFSNSRSEMNVSTLELGDSALYLCASSDPGLAEKLFFGSGTQLSVL.

CDR3 DNA sequence: TGTGCCAGCAGGGAACAGGGGCTGCCGACCGGGGAGCTGTTTTTT. It codes for CASREQGLPTGELFF. This rearrangement joins TRBV2 to TRBJ2-2, with TRBD1 matching over 7 bases. The junction had 9 bases not matched to a gene; V was cut back by 6 bases and J by 5 bases. The V gene's germline CDR1 is SNHLY and CDR2 FYNNEI. The CDR3 is made up of 15 amino acids.

This chain uses TRBV5-6 with TRBJ1-6; the match to TRBD1 covers 7 bases. CDR3 size: 14 residues. Germline CDR1 and CDR2: SGHDT and YYEEEE. After removal of 1 base from V and 7 bases from J, the junction contained 2 bases not matched to a gene. The chain's CDR3 is CASSLPRGNSPLHF. The CDR3 region has the DNA TGTGCCAGCAGCTTGCCCAGGGGGAATTCACCCCTCCACTTT.

This clone was counted a single time. For the CDR3, the DNA is TGTGCCAGCAGTGAGGGGGCTGGGTATGGCTACACCTTC. Translating gives CASSEGAGYGYTF. The rearrangement joins TRBV6-1 to TRBJ1-2; TRBD1 is a possible D gene (6 bases). CDR1 and CDR2 (germline): MNHNS, SASEGT. The CDR3 extends over 13 amino acids. The germline V and J ends were trimmed by 3 bases and 5 bases, with 10 bases remaining between them.

The table lists this clone with a count of one. CDR3 protein: CASSEGAGFYEQYF. The CDR3 nucleotides read TGCGCCAGCAGCGAGGGTGCAGGTTTCTACGAGCAGTACTTC. This chain uses TRBV5-1 with TRBJ2-7; D perhaps matches TRBD2 (5 bases). The CDR3 sequence is 14 residues long. Trimming took 4 bases from V and 3 from J, leaving 14 bases between them. Germline V gives CDR1 SGHRS, CDR2 YFSETQ.

This clone is a singleton in its sample. The chain has TRBV19 and TRBJ2-3, with D possibly TRBD2 on 6 matching bases. The CDR3 runs 14 residues. V was pared by 6 bases and J by 4 bases, with 14 bases between. Germline V gene lookup returns CDR1 LNHDA and CDR2 SQIVND (reference sequence). The CDR3 region has the DNA TGTGCCAGTAGGAGGAGGGGTCAGGCAGATACGCAGTATTTT. Its translation: CASRRRGQADTQYF.

The rearrangement links TRBV19 to TRBJ1-6, with D perhaps matching TRBD1 (6 bases). From germline, CDR1 is LNHDA and CDR2 SQIVND (reference sequence). CDR3 length: 17 amino acids. Between the trimmed V and J ends, which lost 5 bases and 2 bases, there was a span of 16 bases. The CDR3: CASSLIQGDAYNSPLHF. In DNA form, the CDR3 reads TGTGCCAGTAGTCTAATACAGGGAGACGCCTATAATTCACCCCTCCACTTT.

This clone appeared once. This chain links TRBV6-1 with TRBJ1-2, with D maybe TRBD1 (6 bases). Trimming removed 10 bases from V and 6 bases from J, with 18 bases in between. The CDR3 runs to 13 residues. Germline-derived CDR1 and CDR2 are MNHNS and SASEGT. Here the CDR3 DNA reads TGTGCCACCCAACAGGGAGATCTTCATGGCTACACCTTC. Translating gives CATQQGDLHGYTF.

This rearrangement joins TRBV28 to TRBJ1-4; 9 positions match TRBD1. The CDR3 covers 15 residues. Germline V gene data show CDR1 as MDHEN and CDR2 as SYDVKM. Unmatched junction bases numbered 6, after V lost 5 bases and J lost 5 bases. The CDR3 nucleotides are TGTGCCAGCAGTCCCTCCGGGACAGGGAATGAAAAACTGTTTTTT. As protein: CASSPSGTGNEKLFF.

To note about this clone: Other DNA variants within this sample encode the same CDR3. V and J are TRBV6-6 and TRBJ2-7, with 7 bases aligning to TRBD1. Trimming took 6 bases from V and 0 from J; bases not matched to a gene: 5. This CDR3 is 14 amino acids long. Germline V gives CDR1 MNHNY, CDR2 SVGAGI (reference sequence). CDR3 in amino acids: CASRRDSSSYEQYF. CDR3 nucleotides: TGTGCCAGCAGAAGGGACAGTAGCTCCTACGAGCAGTACTTC.

The CDR3 sequence: CASSRQASGGYEQYF. Here the CDR3 DNA reads TGTGCCAGCAGTCGACAGGCCTCAGGGGGCTACGAGCAGTACTTC. The chain is built from TRBV6-1 and TRBJ2-7, with 7 bases fitting TRBD1. The CDR3 spans 15 residues. Germline trimming cut 5 bases from V and 3 bases from J; bases unmatched to any gene: 10. CDR1 and CDR2 from the germline V gene are MNHNS and SASEGT.

This sequence joins TRBV2 and TRBJ2-3; 8 bases match TRBD2. Germline CDR1 SNHLY, CDR2 FYNNEI. CDR3 length: 15 residues. V was pared by 3 bases and J by 6 bases, with 8 bases of the junction left unmatched. The CDR3 region has the DNA TGTGCCAGCAGTGAGAACGGGGGGGCCGGGGATACGCAGTATTTT. It yields the protein CASSENGGAGDTQYF.

This chain's CDR3 is CASSSGLLNYGYTF. The DNA of the CDR3 is TGTGCCAGCAGCTCCGGTCTACTTAACTATGGCTACACCTTC. This chain joins TRBV7-2 and TRBJ1-2, with no clear D. Looked up from germline, CDR1 is SGHTA and CDR2 is FQGNSA. V was shortened by 4 bases and J by 1 base, with 10 bases between the two germline ends. The CDR3 contains 14 residues. Drawing the rest from reference TRBV7-2 and TRBJ1-2, the complete variable domain is GAGVSQSPSNKVTEKGKDVELRCDPISGHTALYWYRQSLGQGLEFLIYFQGNSAPDKSGLPSDRFSAERTGGSVSTLTIQRTQQEDSAVYLCASSSGLLNYGYTFGSGTRLTVV.

The gene calls are TRBV4-1 and TRBJ2-1; 11 nucleotides line up with TRBD2. The V and J ends lost 0 bases and 0 bases, in that order; junction bases with no gene match: 4. Germline lookup yields CDR1 MGHRA and CDR2 YSYEKL. The CDR3 covers 18 residues. The CDR3 protein is CASSQDAGTSGSYNEQFF. CDR3 DNA sequence: TGCGCCAGCAGCCAAGACGCCGGGACTAGCGGCTCCTACAATGAGCAGTTCTTC.

Turning to this clone: The sample has other DNA sequences that encode this CDR3 too. The chain is built from TRBV5-1 and TRBJ2-1; D gene ambiguous. The germline V and J ends were trimmed by 0 bases and 0 bases, with 10 bases remaining between them. Looked up from germline, CDR1 is SGHRS and CDR2 is YFSETQ. This CDR3 has 16 residues. The CDR3 here is CASSLGGESSYNEQFF. For the CDR3, the DNA is TGCGCCAGCAGCTTGGGCGGCGAGAGCTCCTACAATGAGCAGTTCTTC.

The chain employs TRBV6-6 and TRBJ2-7; D ambiguous. V was clipped by 5 bases and J by 0 bases, with 11 bases between them. The germline V gene encodes CDR1 MNHNY and CDR2 SVGAGI (reference sequence). There are 14 residues in the CDR3. The CDR3 protein is CASSASAYSYEQYF. DNA of the CDR3: TGTGCCAGCAGTGCTAGTGCTTACTCCTACGAGCAGTACTTC.

This clone was detected only a few times. The chain carries TRBV18 and TRBJ1-1; D may be TRBD1 (5 bases). CDR1 and CDR2 (germline): KGHSH, LQKENI. The CDR3 has 15 amino acids. Trimming pared 3 bases from V and 1 base from J, leaving 12 bases between. The CDR3 loop is CASSPKQVQNTEAFF. CDR3 coding DNA: TGTGCCAGCTCACCGAAACAGGTACAGAACACTGAAGCTTTCTTT.

The rearrangement links TRBV5-1 to TRBJ2-3, with 9 positions matching TRBD2. The CDR3 runs 15 residues. Looked up from germline, CDR1 is SGHRS and CDR2 is YFSETQ. The junction had 5 bases not matched to a gene; V was cut back by 0 bases and J by 6 bases. The CDR3 DNA sequence: TGCGCCAGCAGCTTGGCTAGCGGGGTAGGGGATACGCAGTATTTT. It is translated as CASSLASGVGDTQYF.

This sequence joins TRBV5-1 and TRBJ2-2, with 7 positions matching TRBD1. The CDR3 has 16 amino acids. Trimming took 4 bases from V and 1 from J; bases not matched to a gene: 7. CDR1 is SGHRS, CDR2 YFSETQ, per germline. CDR3: CASSQMRQGNTGELFF. CDR3 DNA sequence: TGCGCCAGCAGCCAGATGAGACAGGGGAACACCGGGGAGCTGTTTTTT.

V is TRBV28 and J is TRBJ2-5; D perhaps matches TRBD1 (5 bases). Trimming shortened V by 5 bases and J by 2 bases, and 12 bases separated the two germline ends. Germline values: CDR1 MDHEN, CDR2 SYDVKM. This CDR3 spans 14 amino acids. CDR3 bases: TGTGCCAGCAGTCCAATGGGGCCACAAGAGACCCAGTACTTC. Residues: CASSPMGPQETQYF.

The chain joins TRBV6-1 to TRBJ1-6; weak D call: TRBD1 (6 bases). This CDR3 spans 12 amino acids. The V end lost 6 bases, the J end lost 6 bases, and 6 bases lay between the germline ends. Germline V gene sequence: CDR1 MNHNS, CDR2 SASEGT. For the CDR3, the DNA is TGTGCCAGCAGGGACAGTAATTCACCCCTCCACTTT. This codes for CASRDSNSPLHF.

As to this clone: Distinct nucleotide sequences in the sample also encode this CDR3. The rearrangement links TRBV18 to TRBJ2-7, with 7 positions matching TRBD1. The V gene's germline CDR1 is KGHSH and CDR2 LQKENI. CDR3 length equals 14 residues. J lost 1 base, V lost 3 bases, and 3 bases had no gene match. In DNA form, the CDR3 reads TGTGCCAGCTCACCTAGACAGGGTTCCTACGAGCAGTACTTC. Translated, it gives CASSPRQGSYEQYF.

The chain links TRBV6-5 to TRBJ2-5; D call uncertain. The J call is in doubt because the DNA end fits TRBJ2-7 better. The CDR3 consists of 12 residues. The germline V gene encodes CDR1 MNHEY and CDR2 SVGAGI. CDR3 sequence reads: CASSPSIYEQYF. The DNA of the CDR3 is TGTGCCAGCAGTCCCTCCATCTACGAGCAGTACTTC.

This sequence joins TRBV28 and TRBJ1-1, with 9 nucleotides matching TRBD1. Germline CDR1 MDHEN, CDR2 SYDVKM. Trimming took 5 bases from V and 4 from J; bases not matched to a gene: 5. The CDR3 length is 14 residues. The CDR3: CASSIPGQGTEAFF. The CDR3 coding sequence is TGTGCCAGCAGTATACCGGGACAGGGCACTGAAGCTTTCTTT. The variable domain in full, with the rest retrieved from reference TRBV28 and TRBJ1-1, is DVKVTQSSRYLVKRTGEKVFLECVQDMDHENMFWYRQDPGLGLRLIYFSYDVKMKEKGDIPEGYSVSREKKERFSLILESASTNQTSMYLCASSIPGQGTEAFFGQGTRLTVV.

This sequence joins TRBV2 and TRBJ2-7, with 7 positions matching TRBD1. The CDR3 has 14 residues. Germline V gives CDR1 SNHLY, CDR2 FYNNEI. The trim removed 6 bases at V and 4 bases at J, leaving 9 bases unmatched. This CDR3 reads CASRFNRGSYEQYF. In DNA, the CDR3 is TGTGCCAGCAGATTCAACAGGGGTTCATACGAGCAGTACTTC.

This rearrangement joins TRBV7-2 to TRBJ2-5; D gene uncertain. V gave up 5 bases and J gave up 3 bases, with 10 bases separating them. CDR1 is SGHTA, CDR2 FQGNSA, per germline. The CDR3 has 13 residues. The CDR3 region has the DNA TGTGCCAGCAGCCTCAACCGGGAAGAGACCCAGTACTTC. Its translation is CASSLNREETQYF.